These 12 T cell receptor beta chains came from one sample sequenced in a study of PD-1 blockade in mismatch repair-deficient tumors (dated by TCRdb to 2017 to 2019). The library was made by the immunoSEQ multiplex PCR assay. Not all clones reach the TCRdb copy of this immuneACCESS table, which keeps in-frame sequences only. Checked studies attribute under half of the gap to unresolved V genes and leave the rest unexplained. This sample has 20,000 to 30,000 clones in its table, and about four fifths of those were observed once. 2.9% of the sample is in the top ten clones. The time point label corresponds to: peripheral blood before pembrolizumab. Specimen: PBMCs, collected before pembrolizumab treatment. Receptors were obtained from an adult with mismatch repair-deficient cancer.

The chain carries TRBV15 and TRBJ1-1, with 9 bases that match TRBD1. The germline gives CDR1 LNHNV, CDR2 YYDKDF (reference sequence). Losses at the gene ends were 6 bases for V and 5 bases for J; bases not matched to a gene: 10. There are 15 residues in the CDR3. The CDR3 here is CATRLPGTGRTEAFF. The CDR3 nucleotides are TGTGCCACCAGATTACCCGGGACAGGGAGGACTGAAGCTTTCTTT.

The chain uses TRBV5-1 and TRBJ1-1; weak D call: TRBD1 (5 bases). CDR3 length: 16 residues. Trimming pared 0 bases from V and 1 base from J, leaving 13 bases between. The germline gives CDR1 SGHRS, CDR2 YFSETQ. The CDR3 here is CASSLVELGRNTEAFF. CDR3 coding DNA: TGCGCCAGCAGCTTGGTGGAACTGGGGCGGAACACTGAAGCTTTCTTT.

This clone was observed a few times. The chain uses TRBV28 and TRBJ1-1; perhaps TRBD1 as D (6 bases). With 2 bases removed from V and 5 bases from J, the gap between germline ends came to 12 bases. The germline V gene encodes CDR1 MDHEN and CDR2 SYDVKM. This CDR3 region has 14 residues. The CDR3 DNA sequence: TGTGCCAGCAGTTTAGGACAGCTTTTTACTGAAGCTTTCTTT. This encodes CASSLGQLFTEAFF.

J is TRBJ2-1 and V is TRBV9; D is uncertain. Trimming stripped 0 bases from V and 8 bases from J, with 12 bases between. The CDR3 runs to 14 residues. Germline assignment: CDR1 SGDLS and CDR2 YYNGEE. The CDR3 here is CASSVGLAYDEQFF. CDR3 DNA: TGTGCCAGCAGCGTAGGATTAGCTTATGATGAGCAGTTCTTC.

V and J are TRBV11-3 and TRBJ2-2; D is possibly TRBD1 (5 bases). Trimming removed 1 base from V and 7 bases from J, with 10 bases in between. There are 14 residues in the CDR3. The V gene's germline CDR1 is SGHNT and CDR2 YENEEA. Written as DNA, the CDR3 is TGTGCCAGCAGCTTAGTAGGGGTCGACGGGGAGCTGTTTTTT. Residues: CASSLVGVDGELFF.

The chain recombines TRBV18 with TRBJ1-2; the D gene is possibly TRBD1 (5 bases). The CDR3 has 15 amino acids. V lost 1 base and J lost 0, with 9 bases in between. Germline V gives CDR1 KGHSH, CDR2 LQKENI. This CDR3 is CASSPRQNSNYGYTF. The CDR3 bases are TGTGCCAGCTCACCACGACAGAATTCTAACTATGGCTACACCTTC.

The rearrangement uses TRBV7-9 and TRBJ1-1; maybe TRBD1 (5 bases). Germline V gene lookup returns CDR1 SEHNR and CDR2 FQNEAQ (reference sequence). Trimming took off 3 bases at V and 0 bases at J, with 11 bases between the two ends. The CDR3 loop spans 15 amino acids. The CDR3 loop is CASSFWTQMNTEAFF. The CDR3 nucleotides read TGTGCCAGCAGCTTTTGGACACAGATGAACACTGAAGCTTTCTTT.

V usage is TRBV19 and J usage is TRBJ2-4; D ambiguous. Trimming cost V 6 bases and J 6 bases, with 12 bases left between them. Per germline, CDR1 LNHDA and CDR2 SQIVND (reference sequence). The CDR3 is 13 residues long. CDR3 nucleotides: TGTGCCAGTAGCCCCTTACTTGCAAACATTCAGTACTTC. Translation: CASSPLLANIQYF.

The chain employs TRBV11-3 and TRBJ1-1; D ambiguous. Trimming took 3 bases from V and 1 from J, leaving 3 bases between them. This CDR3 contains 12 residues. The germline CDR1 and CDR2 sequences are SGHNT and YENEEA. The CDR3 loop is CASSFRNTEAFF. In DNA, the CDR3 is TGTGCCAGCAGCTTTAGGAACACTGAAGCTTTCTTT.

Written as DNA, the CDR3 is TGCGCCAGCAGTGTTACAGGCTACCTCGTGAACACCGGGGAGCTGTTTTTT. It specifies CASSVTGYLVNTGELFF. V usage is TRBV10-1 and J usage is TRBJ2-2; D possibly corresponds to TRBD1 (5 bases). Trimming cost V 4 bases and J 1 base, with 16 bases left between them. The CDR3 extends over 17 amino acids. Germline V gives CDR1 WNHNN, CDR2 SYGVQD (reference sequence).

This clone was observed a single time. The chain has TRBV5-8 and TRBJ2-7; 8 nucleotides match TRBD2. In germline, CDR1 is SGHTS, CDR2 YDEGEE. CDR3 length: 14 amino acids. CDR3 sequence reads: CAGRVAGRSYEQYF. The CDR3 DNA reads as TGTGCTGGAAGGGTAGCGGGGAGGTCCTACGAGCAGTACTTC. Full variable domain (remainder filled in from reference TRBV5-8 and TRBJ2-7): EAGVTQSPTHLIKTRGQQATLRCSPISGHTSVYWYQQALGLGLQFLLWYDEGEERNRGNFPPRFSGRQFPNYSSELNVNALELEDSALYLCAGRVAGRSYEQYFGPGTRLTVT.

The chain combines TRBV6-1 with TRBJ2-3; 7 nucleotides agree with TRBD2. Germline CDR1 is MNHNS and CDR2 is SASEGT. The CDR3 totals 17 residues. V trimming: 2 bases; J trimming: 3 bases; junction bases outside the gene matches: 11. CDR3 loop: CASSESYFQGGTDTQYF. In DNA form, the CDR3 reads TGTGCCAGCAGTGAAAGTTATTTCCAGGGAGGGACAGATACGCAGTATTTT.